Shown below are 5 T cell receptor beta chains from a single sample sequenced in a study of blood T cell repertoires in COVID-19 (dated by TCRdb to the early 2020s). Library generation was performed with the immunoSEQ multiplex PCR assay. In TCRdb, the immuneACCESS table is reduced to in-frame sequences with V and J assigned. These tables do not hold every clone; where another copy was compared, an unresolved V gene accounts for under half, and the others remain unexplained. The sample table lists a few hundred thousand clones, roughly 87% of them with a count of one. The top ten clonotypes cover 1% of the sample. Sequenced input: PBMCs or T cells enriched from blood (not recorded which). The receptor source for this set is a woman in her twenties or thirties who had recovered from COVID-19.

The chain joins TRBV29-1 to TRBJ1-1, with TRBD1 matching 12 bases. Germline assignment: CDR1 SQVTM and CDR2 ANQGSEA. V gave up 3 bases and J gave up 2 bases; unmatched junction bases: 4. The CDR3 totals 15 residues. CDR3 amino acids: CSVEGTGGRNTEAFF. DNA for the CDR3: TGCAGCGTTGAGGGGACAGGGGGCCGAAACACTGAAGCTTTCTTT.

The gene calls are TRBV28 and TRBJ2-7, with unresolved D. Per germline, CDR1 MDHEN and CDR2 SYDVKM. Trimming left V 6 bases short and J 2 bases short, with 17 bases between. The CDR3 is 15 residues long. The CDR3 coding sequence is TGTGCCAGCAGCCAAGAGCCATCATCCCCCTACGAGCAGTACTTC. It is translated as CASSQEPSSPYEQYF.

The chain is built from TRBV6-5 and TRBJ2-7, with D possibly TRBD2 on 5 matching bases. This CDR3 has 14 amino acids. V was cut by 0 bases and J by 3 bases, with 9 bases left in between. Germline CDR1 and CDR2: MNHEY and SVGAGI. The CDR3 spells CASSYSNGDYEQYF. DNA for the CDR3: TGTGCCAGCAGTTACTCGAACGGGGACTACGAGCAGTACTTC.

This rearrangement joins TRBV7-6 to TRBJ2-5, with 10 bases aligning to TRBD2. Germline CDR1 is SGHVS and CDR2 is FNYEAQ. This CDR3 has 15 residues. V lost 5 bases to trimming and J lost 2 bases; unmatched junction nucleotides: 5. The CDR3 protein is CASSGLAGAQETQYF. For the CDR3, the DNA is TGTGCCAGCAGCGGCCTAGCGGGGGCACAAGAGACCCAGTACTTC.

The chain joins TRBV2 to TRBJ1-2; 7 nucleotides agree with TRBD1. With V trimmed by 4 bases and J by 7 bases, 3 bases remained unmatched. The CDR3 runs to 12 residues. The V gene's germline CDR1 is SNHLY and CDR2 FYNNEI. In nucleotides, the CDR3 is TGTGCCAGCAGTGGACAGGGTGGTGGCTACACCTTC. Encoded protein: CASSGQGGGYTF.